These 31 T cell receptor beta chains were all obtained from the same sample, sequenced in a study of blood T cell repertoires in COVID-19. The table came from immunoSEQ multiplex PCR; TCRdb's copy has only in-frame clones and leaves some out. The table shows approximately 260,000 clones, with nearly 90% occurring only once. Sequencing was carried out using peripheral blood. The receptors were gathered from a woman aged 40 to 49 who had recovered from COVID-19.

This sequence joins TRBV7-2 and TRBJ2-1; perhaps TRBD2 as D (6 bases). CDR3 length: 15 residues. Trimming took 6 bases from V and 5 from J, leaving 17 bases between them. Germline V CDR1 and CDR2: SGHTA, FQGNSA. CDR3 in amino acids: CASRPTGTLHNEQFF. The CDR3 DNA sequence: TGTGCCAGCAGACCTACCGGGACTTTACACAATGAGCAGTTCTTC.

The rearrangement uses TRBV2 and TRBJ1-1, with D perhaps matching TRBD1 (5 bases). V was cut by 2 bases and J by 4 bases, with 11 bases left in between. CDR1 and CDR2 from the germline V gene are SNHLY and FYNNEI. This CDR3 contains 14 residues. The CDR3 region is CASSEQGRSTEAFF. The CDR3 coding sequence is TGTGCCAGCAGTGAACAGGGAAGGTCCACTGAAGCTTTCTTT.

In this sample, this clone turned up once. The CDR3 region is CASSSTSGGITDTQYF. The CDR3 coding sequence is TGTGCCAGCAGCTCGACTAGCGGGGGGATCACAGATACGCAGTATTTT. This chain links TRBV7-6 with TRBJ2-3, with TRBD2 matching 13 bases. The V and J ends lost 4 bases and 2 bases, in that order; junction bases with no gene match: 3. Per the germline V gene, CDR1 is SGHVS and CDR2 is FNYEAQ. This CDR3 is built from 16 residues.

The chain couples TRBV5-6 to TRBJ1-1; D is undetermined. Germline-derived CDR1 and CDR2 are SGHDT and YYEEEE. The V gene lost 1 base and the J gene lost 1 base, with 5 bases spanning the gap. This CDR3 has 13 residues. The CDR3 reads CASSLSANTEAFF. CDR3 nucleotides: TGTGCCAGCAGCTTGAGCGCGAACACTGAAGCTTTCTTT.

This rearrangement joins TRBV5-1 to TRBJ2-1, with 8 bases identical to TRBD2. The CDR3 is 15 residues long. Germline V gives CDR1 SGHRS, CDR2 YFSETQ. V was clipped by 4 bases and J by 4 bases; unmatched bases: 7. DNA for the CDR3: TGCGCCAGCAGCCCAGTTAGCGGGGATTACAATGAGCAGTTCTTC. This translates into CASSPVSGDYNEQFF.

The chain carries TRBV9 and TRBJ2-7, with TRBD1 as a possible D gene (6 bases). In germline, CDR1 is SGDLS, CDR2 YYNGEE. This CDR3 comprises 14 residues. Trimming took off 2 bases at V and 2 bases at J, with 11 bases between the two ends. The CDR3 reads CASSVRDKAYEQYV. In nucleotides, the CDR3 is TGTGCCAGCAGCGTCAGGGACAAAGCCTACGAGCAGTACGTC.

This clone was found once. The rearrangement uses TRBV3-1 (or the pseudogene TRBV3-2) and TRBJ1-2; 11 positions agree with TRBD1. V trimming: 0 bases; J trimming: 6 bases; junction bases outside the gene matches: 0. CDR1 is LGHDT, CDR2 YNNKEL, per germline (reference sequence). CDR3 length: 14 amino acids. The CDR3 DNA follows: TGTGCCAGCAGCCAAGAGGACAGGGGGCATGGCTACACCTTC. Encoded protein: CASSQEDRGHGYTF.

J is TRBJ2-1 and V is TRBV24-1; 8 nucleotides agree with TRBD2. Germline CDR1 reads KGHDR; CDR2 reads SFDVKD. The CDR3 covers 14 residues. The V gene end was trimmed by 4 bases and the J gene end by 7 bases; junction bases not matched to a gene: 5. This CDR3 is CATSDGGARNEQFF. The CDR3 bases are TGTGCCACCAGTGACGGGGGGGCACGGAATGAGCAGTTCTTC.

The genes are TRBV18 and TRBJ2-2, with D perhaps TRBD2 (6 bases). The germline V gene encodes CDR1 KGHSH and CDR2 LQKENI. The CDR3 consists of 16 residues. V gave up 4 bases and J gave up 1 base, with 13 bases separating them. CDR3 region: CASSQRRGVNTGELFF. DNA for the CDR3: TGTGCCAGCTCACAGCGGCGGGGAGTGAACACCGGGGAGCTGTTTTTT.

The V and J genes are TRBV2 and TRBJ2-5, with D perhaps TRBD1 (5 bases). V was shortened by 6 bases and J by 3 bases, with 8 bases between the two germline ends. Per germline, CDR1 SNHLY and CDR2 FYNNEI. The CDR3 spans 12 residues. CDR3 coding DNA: TGTGCCAGCAGCCGACAGAAAGAGACCCAGTACTTC. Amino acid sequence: CASSRQKETQYF.

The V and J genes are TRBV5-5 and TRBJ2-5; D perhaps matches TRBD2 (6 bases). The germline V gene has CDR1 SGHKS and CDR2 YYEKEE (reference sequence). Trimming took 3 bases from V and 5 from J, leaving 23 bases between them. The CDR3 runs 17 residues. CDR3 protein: CASSWGSAGGYWETQYF. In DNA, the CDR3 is TGTGCCAGCAGCTGGGGTTCAGCCGGGGGATATTGGGAGACCCAGTACTTC. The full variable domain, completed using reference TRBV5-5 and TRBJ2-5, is DAGVTQSPTHLIKTRGQQVTLRCSPISGHKSVSWYQQVLGQGPQFIFQYYEKEERGRGNFPDRFSARQFPNYSSELNVNALLLGDSALYLCASSWGSAGGYWETQYFGPGTRLLVL.

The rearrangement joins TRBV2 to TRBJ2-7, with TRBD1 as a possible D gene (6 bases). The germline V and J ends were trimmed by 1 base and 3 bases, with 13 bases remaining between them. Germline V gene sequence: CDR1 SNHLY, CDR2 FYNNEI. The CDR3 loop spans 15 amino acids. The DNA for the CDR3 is TGTGCCAGCAGTGAAGGGGACACAGTCTTCTACGAGCAGTACTTC. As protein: CASSEGDTVFYEQYF.

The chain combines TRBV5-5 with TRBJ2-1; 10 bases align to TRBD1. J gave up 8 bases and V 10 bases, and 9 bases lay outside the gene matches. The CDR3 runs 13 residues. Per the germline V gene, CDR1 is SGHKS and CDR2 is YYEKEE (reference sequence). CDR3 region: CAGGGTGAYEQFF. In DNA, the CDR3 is TGTGCCGGCGGCGGGACAGGGGCGTATGAGCAGTTCTTC.

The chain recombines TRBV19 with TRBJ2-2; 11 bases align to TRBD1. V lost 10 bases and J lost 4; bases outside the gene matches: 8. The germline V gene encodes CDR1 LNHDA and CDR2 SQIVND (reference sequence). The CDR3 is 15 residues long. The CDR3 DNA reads TGTGCCACCGGTGGACAGGGGGCCGGCACCGGGGAGCTGTTTTTT. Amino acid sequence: CATGGQGAGTGELFF.

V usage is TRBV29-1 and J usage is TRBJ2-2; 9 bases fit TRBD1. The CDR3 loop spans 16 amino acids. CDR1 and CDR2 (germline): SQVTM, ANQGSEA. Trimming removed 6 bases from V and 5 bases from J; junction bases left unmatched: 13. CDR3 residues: CSVASGDRAATGELFF. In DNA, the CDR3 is TGCAGCGTGGCCAGTGGGGACAGGGCCGCTACCGGGGAGCTGTTTTTT.

In DNA form, the CDR3 reads TGTGCCAGCAGTCTTCAGGGGGCTGGCTACACCTTC. As protein: CASSLQGAGYTF. The rearrangement links TRBV27 to TRBJ1-2; 8 positions match TRBD1. Trimming took 5 bases from V and 7 from J; bases not matched to a gene: 3. The CDR3 covers 12 residues. Germline V CDR1 and CDR2: MNHEY, SMNVEV (reference sequence).

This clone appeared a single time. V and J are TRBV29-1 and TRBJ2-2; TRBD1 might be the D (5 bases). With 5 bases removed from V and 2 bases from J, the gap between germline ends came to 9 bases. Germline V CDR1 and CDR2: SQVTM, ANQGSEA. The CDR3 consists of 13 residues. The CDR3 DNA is TGCAGCGTTAGTGGGGCAAACACCGGGGAGCTGTTTTTT. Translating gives CSVSGANTGELFF.

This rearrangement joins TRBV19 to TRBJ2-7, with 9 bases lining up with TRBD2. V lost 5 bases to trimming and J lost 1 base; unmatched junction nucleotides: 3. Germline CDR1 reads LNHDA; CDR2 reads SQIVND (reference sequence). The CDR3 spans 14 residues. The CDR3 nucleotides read TGTGCCAGTAGTGTGACTAGCGGATCCTACGAGCAGTACTTC. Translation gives CASSVTSGSYEQYF.

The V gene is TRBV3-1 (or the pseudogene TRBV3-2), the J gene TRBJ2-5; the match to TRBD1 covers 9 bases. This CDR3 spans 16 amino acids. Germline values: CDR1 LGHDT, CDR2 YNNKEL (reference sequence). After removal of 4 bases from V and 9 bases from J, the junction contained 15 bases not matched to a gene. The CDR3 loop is CASSPRTGVHRDAQYF. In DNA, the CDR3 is TGTGCCAGCAGCCCACGGACAGGGGTACACCGGGACGCCCAGTACTTC.

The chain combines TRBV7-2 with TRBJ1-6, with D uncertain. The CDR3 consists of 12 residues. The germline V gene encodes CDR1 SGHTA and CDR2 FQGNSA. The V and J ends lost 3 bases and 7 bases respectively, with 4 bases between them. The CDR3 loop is CASSFRNSPLHF. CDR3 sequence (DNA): TGTGCCAGCAGCTTCAGGAATTCACCCCTCCACTTT.

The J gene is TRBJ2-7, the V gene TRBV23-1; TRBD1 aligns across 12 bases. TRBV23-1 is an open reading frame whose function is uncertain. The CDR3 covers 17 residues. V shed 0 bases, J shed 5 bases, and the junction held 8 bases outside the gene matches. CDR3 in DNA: TGCGCCAGCAGTCAATCCAAAGGGACAGGGGGCATAGACGAGCAGTACTTC. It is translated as CASSQSKGTGGIDEQYF.

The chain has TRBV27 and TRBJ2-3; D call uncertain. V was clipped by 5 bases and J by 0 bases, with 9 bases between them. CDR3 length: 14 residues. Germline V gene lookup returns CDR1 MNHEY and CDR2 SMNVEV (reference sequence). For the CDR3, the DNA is TGTGCCAGCAGTCAAACATGGAGCACAGATACGCAGTATTTT. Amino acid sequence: CASSQTWSTDTQYF.

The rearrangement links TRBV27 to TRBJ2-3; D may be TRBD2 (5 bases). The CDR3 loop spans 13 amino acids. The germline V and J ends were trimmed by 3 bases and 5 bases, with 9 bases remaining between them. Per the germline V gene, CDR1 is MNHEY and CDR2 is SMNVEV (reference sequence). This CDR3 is CASSFGSRDTQYF. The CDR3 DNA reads TGTGCCAGCAGTTTTGGGAGCCGAGATACGCAGTATTTT.

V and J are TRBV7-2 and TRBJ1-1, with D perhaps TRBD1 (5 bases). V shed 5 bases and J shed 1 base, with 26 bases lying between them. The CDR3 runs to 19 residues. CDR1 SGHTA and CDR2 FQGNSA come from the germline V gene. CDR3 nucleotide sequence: TGTGCCAGCAGCATTAGGAGATTTTTGGGGCAGGGAGGGAACACTGAAGCTTTCTTT. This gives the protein CASSIRRFLGQGGNTEAFF.

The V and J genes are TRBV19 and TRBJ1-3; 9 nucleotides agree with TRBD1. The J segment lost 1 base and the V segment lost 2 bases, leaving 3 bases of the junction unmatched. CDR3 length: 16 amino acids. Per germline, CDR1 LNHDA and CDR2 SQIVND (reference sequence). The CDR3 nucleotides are TGTGCCAGTAGTATAACCGGACAGGGGTCTGGAAACACCATATATTTT. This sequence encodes CASSITGQGSGNTIYF.

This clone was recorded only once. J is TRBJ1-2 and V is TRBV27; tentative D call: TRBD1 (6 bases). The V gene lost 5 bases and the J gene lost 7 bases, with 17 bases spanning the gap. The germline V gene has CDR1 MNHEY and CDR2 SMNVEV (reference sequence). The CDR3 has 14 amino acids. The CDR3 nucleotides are TGTGCCAGCAGTCCCCTCCAGGGGATGGGTGGCTACACCTTC. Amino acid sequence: CASSPLQGMGGYTF.

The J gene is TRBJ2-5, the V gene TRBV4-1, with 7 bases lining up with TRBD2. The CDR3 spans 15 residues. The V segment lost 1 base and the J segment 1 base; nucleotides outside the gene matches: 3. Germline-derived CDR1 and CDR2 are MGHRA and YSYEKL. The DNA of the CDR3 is TGCGCCAGCAGCCAAGGGCTAGCGGCCCAAGAGACCCAGTACTTC. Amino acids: CASSQGLAAQETQYF.

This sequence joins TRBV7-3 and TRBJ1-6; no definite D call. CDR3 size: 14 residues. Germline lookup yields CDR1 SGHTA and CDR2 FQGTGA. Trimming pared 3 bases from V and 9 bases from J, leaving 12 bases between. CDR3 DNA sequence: TGTGCCAGCAGCTTTGGAGGGAGAGGTTCACCCCTCCACTTT. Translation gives CASSFGGRGSPLHF.

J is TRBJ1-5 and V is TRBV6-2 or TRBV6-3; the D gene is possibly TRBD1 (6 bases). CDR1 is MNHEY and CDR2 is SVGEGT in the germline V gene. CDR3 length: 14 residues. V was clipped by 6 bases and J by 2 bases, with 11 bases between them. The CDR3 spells CASSPAGGNQPQHF. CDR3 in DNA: TGTGCCAGCAGCCCAGCAGGGGGCAATCAGCCCCAGCATTTT.

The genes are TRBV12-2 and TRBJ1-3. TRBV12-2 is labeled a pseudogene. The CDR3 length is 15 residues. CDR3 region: CASRSPGRGGNTIYF. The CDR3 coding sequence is TGTGCAAGTCGTTCCCCGGGGAGGGGTGGAAACACCATATATTTT.

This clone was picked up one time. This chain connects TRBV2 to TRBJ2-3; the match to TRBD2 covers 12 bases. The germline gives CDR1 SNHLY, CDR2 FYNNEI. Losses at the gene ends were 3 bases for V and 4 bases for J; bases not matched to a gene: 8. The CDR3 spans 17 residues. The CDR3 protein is CASSEGYLAGGSDTQYF. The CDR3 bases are TGTGCCAGCAGTGAGGGTTATCTAGCGGGAGGGTCAGATACGCAGTATTTT.